This is a list of T cell receptor beta chains from one sample in a study of T cell repertoires in cytomegalovirus infection. Each CDR3 protein gets one entry after TCRdb re-called the reads with MiXCR. The sample yields some 940,000 distinct CDR3 sequences, roughly 30% seen once. Their recognized antigens are unknown. Source: cultured CD8+ T cells from PBMCs, taken from culture after CMV antigen stimulation. Receptors were obtained from a human donor in good health (CMV status not recorded). Some clones in this sample may be carry-over from other donors' samples. CDR3s leave out the opening cysteine and the closing phenylalanine or tryptophan.

v_call: TRBV7-9
j_call: TRBJ1-5
cdr3_aa: ASSSADRSNQPQH

v_call: TRBV11-3
j_call: TRBJ2-7
cdr3_aa: ASSLVVSDLEEQY

v_call: TRBV27
j_call: TRBJ2-1
cdr3_aa: ASTSRDSSYNEQF

v_call: TRBV27
j_call: TRBJ1-4
cdr3_aa: ASSLRKAVNEKLF

v_call: TRBV10-3
j_call: TRBJ2-7
cdr3_aa: AISDMASLEQY

v_call: TRBV9
j_call: TRBJ2-2
cdr3_aa: ASSVLGVTGELF

v_call: TRBV24-1
j_call: TRBJ2-1
cdr3_aa: ATSVYRDRGGDEQF

v_call: TRBV10-1
j_call: TRBJ2-3
cdr3_aa: ASSALGPSTDTQY

v_call: TRBV7-6
j_call: TRBJ2-3
cdr3_aa: ASSPTSVTDTQY

v_call: TRBV25-1
j_call: TRBJ1-1
cdr3_aa: ASRTTENTEAF

v_call: TRBV4-2
j_call: TRBJ1-4
cdr3_aa: ASSQEDRARNEKLF

v_call: TRBV7-9
j_call: TRBJ2-7
cdr3_aa: ASSSTKRWIVSYEQY

v_call: TRBV6-2/TRBV6-3
j_call: TRBJ2-1
cdr3_aa: ASTRPRGSYNEQF

v_call: TRBV15
j_call: TRBJ1-5
cdr3_aa: ATSRAGRPPQH

v_call: TRBV27
j_call: TRBJ2-5
cdr3_aa: ASSLVFGRGETQY

v_call: TRBV4-1
j_call: TRBJ2-5
cdr3_aa: ASSQDTGSQETQY

v_call: TRBV20-1
j_call: TRBJ1-5
cdr3_aa: SARDPRSNQPQH

v_call: TRBV5-6
j_call: TRBJ1-4
cdr3_aa: ASSLGTGITEKLF

v_call: TRBV6-1
j_call: TRBJ2-5
cdr3_aa: ASSEEVQVQETQY

v_call: TRBV9
j_call: TRBJ2-3
cdr3_aa: ASSVATSGGRITDTQY

v_call: TRBV6-5
j_call: TRBJ1-1
cdr3_aa: ASSSRGATLTAGRNTEAF

v_call: TRBV4-3
j_call: TRBJ1-4
cdr3_aa: ASSQNLVGSTNEKLF

v_call: TRBV27
j_call: TRBJ1-6
cdr3_aa: ASSDDSSSSYNSPLH

v_call: TRBV20-1
j_call: TRBJ1-2
cdr3_aa: SARDDRGGDYYGYT

v_call: TRBV20-1
j_call: TRBJ2-1
cdr3_aa: SAGLAGGPEQF

v_call: TRBV7-6
j_call: TRBJ2-1
cdr3_aa: ASSSRDRKYNEQF

v_call: TRBV6-8
j_call: TRBJ2-3
cdr3_aa: ASSSLRHTQY

v_call: TRBV6-1
j_call: TRBJ2-7
cdr3_aa: ASLIMGVEQY

v_call: TRBV19
j_call: TRBJ2-4
cdr3_aa: ASSILPPTSFTSGNIQY

v_call: TRBV7-9
j_call: TRBJ1-2
cdr3_aa: ASGGQHPNYGYT

v_call: TRBV7-2
j_call: TRBJ1-5
cdr3_aa: ASSLPDRDQPQH

v_call: TRBV6-1
j_call: TRBJ2-5
cdr3_aa: ASSEIHSAPSQETQY

v_call: TRBV5-4
j_call: TRBJ2-7
cdr3_aa: ASSSGPPTASYEQY

v_call: TRBV28
j_call: TRBJ1-2
cdr3_aa: ASSSVANYGYT

v_call: TRBV28
j_call: TRBJ1-1
cdr3_aa: ASNRGQGNTEAF

v_call: TRBV6-2/TRBV6-3
j_call: TRBJ2-6
cdr3_aa: ASSFQGTGANVLT

v_call: TRBV12-3/TRBV12-4
j_call: TRBJ2-1
cdr3_aa: ASSRPDREQF

v_call: TRBV19
j_call: TRBJ1-5
cdr3_aa: ASSIPGVVQPQH

v_call: TRBV11-1
j_call: TRBJ2-6
cdr3_aa: ASSLAASGANVLT

v_call: TRBV20-1
j_call: TRBJ2-1
cdr3_aa: SAASPEGSYNEQF

v_call: TRBV28
j_call: TRBJ2-1
cdr3_aa: ASSVSRDKSSYNEQF

v_call: TRBV7-4
j_call: TRBJ1-2
cdr3_aa: ASSPREVAANYGYT

v_call: TRBV27
j_call: TRBJ1-2
cdr3_aa: ASSPTGFGYT

v_call: TRBV4-3
j_call: TRBJ2-2
cdr3_aa: ASSQPRGGELF

v_call: TRBV7-2
j_call: TRBJ2-5
cdr3_aa: ASSLPVAGGPQETQY